The entry that follows covers one T cell receptor (beta chain) sequence. The data derive from a study of blood T cell repertoires in COVID-19. Study-wide context: Acute and convalescent COVID-19 samples came from the United States, Italy and Spain.

The V segment lost 5 bases and the J segment 2 bases; nucleotides outside the gene matches: 7. CDR1 is LGHDT and CDR2 is YNNKEL in the germline V gene (reference sequence). This CDR3 comprises 16 residues. TCRdb's copy holds only in-frame clones and misses some; the assay was immunoSEQ multiplex PCR. The data hold over 200,000 clones, with approximately 85% observed a single time. The J gene is TRBJ2-3, the V gene TRBV3-1 (or the pseudogene TRBV3-2), with 10 bases matching TRBD2. This TCR derives from a woman between 50 and 59 years old with active or convalescent COVID-19. The sample consisted of peripheral blood. The CDR3 bases are TGTGCCAGCAGCGCTCCGAGCGGGAGGGTCACAGATACGCAGTATTTT. This codes for CASSAPSGRVTDTQYF.